This T cell receptor beta chain was identified in a study of cytomegalovirus exposure and HLA in healthy donors. The CDR3 extends over 15 amino acids. Germline V gene data show CDR1 as MNHEY and CDR2 as SMNVEV (reference sequence). Trimming removed 6 bases from V and 1 base from J; junction bases left unmatched: 6. The PCR contained 60 Vbeta and 13 Jbeta primers. Profiling relied on immunoSEQ multiplex PCR, and the TCRdb table lists in-frame clones only, not all of them. This sample has under 200,000 clones, with almost 85% found just once. The clonotype was recovered from a boy younger than 18 in good health and CMV-seronegative. V gene TRBV27 combines with J gene TRBJ2-3, with 8 bases aligning to TRBD2. What was sequenced was PBMCs. The CDR3 DNA follows: TGTGCCAGCAGCTCTAGCGGGCAGGGCACAGATACGCAGTATTTT. This sequence encodes CASSSSGQGTDTQYF.